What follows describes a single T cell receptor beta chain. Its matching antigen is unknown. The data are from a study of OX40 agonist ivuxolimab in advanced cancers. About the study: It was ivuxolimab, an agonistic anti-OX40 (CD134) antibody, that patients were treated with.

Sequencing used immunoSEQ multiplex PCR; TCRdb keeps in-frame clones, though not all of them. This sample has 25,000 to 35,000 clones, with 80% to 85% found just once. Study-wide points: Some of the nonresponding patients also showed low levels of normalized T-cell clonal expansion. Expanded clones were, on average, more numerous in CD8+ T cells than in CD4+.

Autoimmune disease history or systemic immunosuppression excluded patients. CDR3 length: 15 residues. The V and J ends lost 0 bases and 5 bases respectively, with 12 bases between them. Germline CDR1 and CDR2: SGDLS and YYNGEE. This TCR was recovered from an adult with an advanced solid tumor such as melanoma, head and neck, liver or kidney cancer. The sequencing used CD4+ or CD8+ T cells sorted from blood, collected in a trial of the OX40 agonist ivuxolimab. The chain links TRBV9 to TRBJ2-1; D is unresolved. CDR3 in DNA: TGTGCCAGCAGCGTAGAACCCCGAACCCACAATGAGCAGTTCTTC. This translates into CASSVEPRTHNEQFF.